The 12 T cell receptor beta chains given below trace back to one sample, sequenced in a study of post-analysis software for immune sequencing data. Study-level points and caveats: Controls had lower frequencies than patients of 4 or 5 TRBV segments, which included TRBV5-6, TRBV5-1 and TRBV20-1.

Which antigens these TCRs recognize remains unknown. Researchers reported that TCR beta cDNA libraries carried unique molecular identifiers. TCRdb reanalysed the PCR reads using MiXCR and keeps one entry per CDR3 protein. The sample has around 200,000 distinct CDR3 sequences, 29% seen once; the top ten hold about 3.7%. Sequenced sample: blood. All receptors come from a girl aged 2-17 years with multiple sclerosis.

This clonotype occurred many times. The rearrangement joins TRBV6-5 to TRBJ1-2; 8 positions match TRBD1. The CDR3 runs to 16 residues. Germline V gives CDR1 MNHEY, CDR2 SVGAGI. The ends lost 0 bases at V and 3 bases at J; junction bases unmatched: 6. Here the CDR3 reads CASSYSTGQVYYGYTF. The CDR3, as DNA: TGTGCCAGCAGTTACTCTACGGGACAGGTCTACTATGGCTACACCTTC.

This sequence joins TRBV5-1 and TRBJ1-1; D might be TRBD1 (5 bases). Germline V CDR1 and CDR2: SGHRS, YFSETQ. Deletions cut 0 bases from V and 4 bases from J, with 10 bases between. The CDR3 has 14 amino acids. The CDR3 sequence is CASSLGGATTEAFF. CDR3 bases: TGCGCCAGCAGCTTGGGAGGGGCGACCACTGAAGCTTTCTTT.

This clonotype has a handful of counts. The CDR3 loop is CASSSTTKRLGFYNEQFF. In DNA, the CDR3 is TGTGCCAGCAGCTCGACTACCAAAAGACTAGGATTTTACAATGAGCAGTTCTTC. V and J are TRBV7-2 and TRBJ2-1, with a tentative D call TRBD2 (6 bases). Germline lookup yields CDR1 SGHTA and CDR2 FQGNSA. There are 18 residues in the CDR3. Trimming removed 4 bases at V and 4 bases at J, with 23 bases between.

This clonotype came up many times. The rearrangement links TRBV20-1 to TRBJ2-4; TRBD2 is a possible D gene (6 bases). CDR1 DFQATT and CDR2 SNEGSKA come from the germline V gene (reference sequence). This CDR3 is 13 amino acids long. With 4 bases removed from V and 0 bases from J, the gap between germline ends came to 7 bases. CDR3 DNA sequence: TGCAGTGCTATAGCGGTAGCCAAAAACATTCAGTACTTC. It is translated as CSAIAVAKNIQYF.

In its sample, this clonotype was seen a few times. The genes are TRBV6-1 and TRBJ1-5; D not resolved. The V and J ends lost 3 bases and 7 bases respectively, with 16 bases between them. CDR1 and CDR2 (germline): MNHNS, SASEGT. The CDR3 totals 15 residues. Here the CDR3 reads CASSELAQRVQPQHF. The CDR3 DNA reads TGTGCCAGCAGTGAGCTGGCCCAGAGGGTCCAGCCCCAGCATTTT.

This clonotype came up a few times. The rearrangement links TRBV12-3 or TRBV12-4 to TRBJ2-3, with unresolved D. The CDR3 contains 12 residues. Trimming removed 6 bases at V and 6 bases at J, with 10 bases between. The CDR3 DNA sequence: TGTGCCAGCAGACCCGGCTCCGATACGCAGTATTTT. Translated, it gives CASRPGSDTQYF.

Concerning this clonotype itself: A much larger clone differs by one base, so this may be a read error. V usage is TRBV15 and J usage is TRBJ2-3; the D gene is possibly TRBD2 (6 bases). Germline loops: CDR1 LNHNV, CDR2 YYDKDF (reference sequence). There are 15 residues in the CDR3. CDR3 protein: CATSMPATSTDAQYF. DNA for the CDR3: TGTGCCACCAGCATGCCAGCAACTAGCACAGATGCGCAGTATTTT.

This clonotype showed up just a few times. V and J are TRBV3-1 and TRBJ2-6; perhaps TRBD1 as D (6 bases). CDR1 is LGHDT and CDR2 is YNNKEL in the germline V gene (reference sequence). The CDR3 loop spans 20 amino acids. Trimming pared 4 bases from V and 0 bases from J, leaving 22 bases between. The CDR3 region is CASSLSQGFPSSSGANVLTF. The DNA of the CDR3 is TGTGCCAGCAGCCTATCACAGGGATTTCCTTCCAGCTCTGGGGCCAACGTCCTGACTTTC.

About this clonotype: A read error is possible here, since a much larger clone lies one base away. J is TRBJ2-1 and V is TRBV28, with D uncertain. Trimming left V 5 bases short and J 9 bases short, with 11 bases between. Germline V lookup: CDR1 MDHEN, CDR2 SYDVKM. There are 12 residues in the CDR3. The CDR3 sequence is CASSPVYCEQFF. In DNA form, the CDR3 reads TGTGCCAGCAGTCCCGTATACTGTGAGCAGTTCTTC.

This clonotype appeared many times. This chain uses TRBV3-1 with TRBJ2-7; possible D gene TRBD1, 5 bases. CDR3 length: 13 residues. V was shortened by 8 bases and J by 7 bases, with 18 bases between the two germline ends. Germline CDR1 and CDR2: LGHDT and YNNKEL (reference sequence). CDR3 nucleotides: TGTGCCAGCGGACGGCAGGGATTCGGGGAGCAGTACTTC. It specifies CASGRQGFGEQYF.

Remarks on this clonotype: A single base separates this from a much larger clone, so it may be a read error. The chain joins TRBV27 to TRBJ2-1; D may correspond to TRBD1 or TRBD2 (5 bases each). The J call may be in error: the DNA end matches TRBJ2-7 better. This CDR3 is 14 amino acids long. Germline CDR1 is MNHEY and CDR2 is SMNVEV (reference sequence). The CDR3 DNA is TGTGCCAGCAGGGGGACGAGCTCCTACAATGAGCAGTACTTC. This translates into CASRGTSSYNEQYF.

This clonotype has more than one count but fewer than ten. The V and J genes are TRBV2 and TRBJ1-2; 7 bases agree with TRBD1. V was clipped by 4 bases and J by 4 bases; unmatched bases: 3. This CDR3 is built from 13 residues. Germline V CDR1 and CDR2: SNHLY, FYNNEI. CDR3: CASSVPGGYGYTF. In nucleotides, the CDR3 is TGTGCCAGCAGTGTCCCAGGGGGCTATGGCTACACCTTC.